This T cell receptor (beta chain) was identified in a study of blood T cell repertoires in COVID-19. Across the study: Samples came from the United States, Italy and Spain, spanning acute and convalescent COVID-19.

Authors' analysis steps: Cell counts per sample came from amplifying reference gene primers. Assay used: immunoSEQ multiplex PCR; TCRdb lists only in-frame clones, some missing. V, J and clone size were drawn from that table, and D and trimming were deduced from the DNA. The sample gives about 180,000 clones, around 87% of which show up once; around 2.7% is in the top ten. V was trimmed by 5 bases and J by 4 bases, leaving 11 bases between them. The CDR3 is 13 amino acids. Per germline, CDR1 WSHSY and CDR2 SAAADI. Sequencing was done on a sample of peripheral blood. This TCR was recovered from a man in his forties or fifties with active or convalescent COVID-19. The V gene is TRBV10-2, the J gene TRBJ1-2; a weak D match, TRBD1 (5 bases). The DNA of the CDR3 is TGCGCCAGCAGTTTGGACGGGGGCTATGGCTACACCTTC. Amino acid sequence: CASSLDGGYGYTF.